The clone carrying this T cell receptor (beta chain) was recorded a few times. The sample is drawn from a study of regulatory T cells in long-lasting Graves disease. Study background: With positive TSH receptor antibodies and over 5 years of antithyroid drugs, Graves' disease was considered persistent.

Germline CDR1 MNHNS, CDR2 SASEGT. Trimming stripped 6 bases from V and 1 base from J, with 16 bases between. The CDR3 is 16 residues long. Assembly of TCR beta libraries relied on iRepertoire HTBI primers together with Arm-PCR of CDR3 regions. TCRdb called the multiplex PCR reads again in MiXCR, with one record for every CDR3 protein. The sample gives a few hundred thousand distinct CDR3 sequences, around 20% of which show up once; about 13% is in the top ten. Time point reported: persistent/refractory GD, antithyroid drugs over 5 years with positive TRAb. PBMCs provided the RNA from which the TCR library was made.

This chain links TRBV6-1 with TRBJ2-4; TRBD1 might be the D (6 bases). The clonotype comes from a female donor with Graves disease. This material consisted of peripheral blood mononuclear cells (PBMCs), taken when the disease was refractory, from a patient treated with antithyroid drugs. The CDR3, as DNA: TGTGCCAGCAGCTATAAAGGGGGTTCCGCCAAAAACATTCAGTACTTC. This codes for CASSYKGGSAKNIQYF.